The clone carrying this T cell receptor beta chain was seen a single time. Its target is unknown. The PCR was carried out with 60 Vbeta primers and 13 Jbeta primers. Libraries were prepared by immunoSEQ multiplex PCR; TCRdb keeps only in-frame clonotypes and omits some of them. In the table there are about 82,000 clones, just over 70% of which are singletons. The sample belongs to a study of cytomegalovirus exposure and HLA in healthy donors. Background on the study: Researchers previously reported finding just under 120 million unique TCR beta sequences from 150 million to 200 million T cells.

Study conclusions and caveats: Per published reports, the classifier diagnosed cytomegalovirus status with high specificity and sensitivity. The authors later linked a missense DCLRE1C variant to TCR beta V- and J-gene trimming. The presence/absence work took it that sequencing depth was about the same across donors.

Trimming left V 4 bases short and J 2 bases short, with 11 bases between. This CDR3 is built from 13 residues. Germline V gives CDR1 GTSNPN, CDR2 SVGIG (reference sequence). The chain uses TRBV30 and TRBJ2-5; possible D gene TRBD2, 6 bases. The source of this sequence is a man aged 60-69 years in good health and CMV-seronegative. Sequencing was done on a sample of PBMCs. CDR3 loop: CAWTGLSQETQYF. The CDR3 region has the DNA TGTGCCTGGACCGGACTATCTCAAGAGACCCAGTACTTC. Complete variable domain (other parts from reference TRBV30 and TRBJ2-5): SQTIHQWPATLVQPVGSPLSLECTVEGTSNPNLYWYRQAAGRGLQLLFYSVGIGQISSEVPQNLSASRPQDRQFILSSKKLLLSDSGFYLCAWTGLSQETQYFGPGTRLLVL.